This record concerns one T cell receptor beta chain sequence. Its antigen is not identified. This sample is drawn from a study of graft-versus-host responses after intestinal transplantation. About the study: Tacrolimus plus steroids were given to all recipients for around three years, preceded by anti-thymocyte globulin induction. Findings and limits, study-wide: High graft-versus-host to host-versus-graft clonal ratios were found in allografts of patients who had graft-donor T cell macrochimerism.

Clones were read by immunoSEQ multiplex PCR, and TCRdb kept only the in-frame ones, dropping some. The top ten clones hold 0.62% of a sample with about 51,000 clones, 80% to 90% of them seen once. In germline, CDR1 is MNHEY, CDR2 SVGAGI. CDR3 length: 14 residues. With V trimmed by 5 bases and J by 4 bases, 4 bases remained unmatched. The sample consisted of unstimulated CD4+ T cells sorted from spleen or lymph node cells, taken before transplant. The chain couples TRBV6-5 to TRBJ2-1, with TRBD2 matching 8 bases. The clonotype originates from a human donor who was the organ donor for an intestinal transplant. The CDR3 sequence: CASSRGLAYNEQFF. As DNA, the CDR3 is TGTGCCAGCAGTAGAGGACTAGCTTACAATGAGCAGTTCTTC.